These 4 T cell receptor beta chains originate from one sample sequenced in a study of shared T cell receptors in the human thymus. The assay was immunoSEQ multiplex PCR, and TCRdb's table has in-frame clones only and misses some. The repertoire holds roughly 700,000 clones, roughly 90% seen once, with 0.0085% to 0.012% in the top ten. This same sample was also taken into another study, of human thymus T cells.

Sequenced sample: thymocytes. These receptors came from a boy younger than two with a congenital heart defect.

The chain combines TRBV9 with TRBJ2-1, with D perhaps matching TRBD2 (5 bases). This CDR3 is 17 amino acids long. V was cut by 0 bases and J by 2 bases, with 15 bases left in between. In germline, CDR1 is SGDLS, CDR2 YYNGEE. Here the CDR3 reads CASSVATWSGTYNEQFF. CDR3 nucleotides: TGTGCCAGCAGCGTAGCTACGTGGAGCGGAACCTACAATGAGCAGTTCTTC.

The CDR3 protein is CASSQEQGLYEQYF. Here the CDR3 DNA reads TGTGCCAGCAGCCAAGAACAGGGGTTATACGAGCAGTACTTC. V gene TRBV14 combines with J gene TRBJ2-7; 7 bases match TRBD1. The CDR3 runs 14 residues. Germline V gene data show CDR1 as SGHDN and CDR2 as FVKESK. V lost 0 bases, J lost 4 bases, and 3 bases stayed unmatched.

The gene calls are TRBV30 and TRBJ2-6, with 7 positions matching TRBD1. Losses at the gene ends were 3 bases for V and 0 bases for J; bases not matched to a gene: 8. CDR1 GTSNPN and CDR2 SVGIG come from the germline V gene (reference sequence). CDR3 length: 17 amino acids. CDR3 sequence: CAWSGTAASSGANVLTF. The CDR3 DNA sequence: TGTGCCTGGAGCGGGACAGCTGCAAGCTCTGGGGCCAACGTCCTGACTTTC.

This rearrangement joins TRBV19 to TRBJ1-3; D unclear. Germline V CDR1 and CDR2: LNHDA, SQIVND (reference sequence). Trimming cost V 6 bases and J 0 bases, with 21 bases left between them. The CDR3 consists of 18 residues. The CDR3 region has the DNA TGTGCCAGTAGCCCCTTTTGGGTAGGTGACATCTCTGGAAACACCATATATTTT. It specifies CASSPFWVGDISGNTIYF.